These T cell receptor beta chains were read from a single sample in a study of cytomegalovirus exposure and HLA in healthy donors. TCRdb's copy holds only in-frame clones and misses some; the assay was immunoSEQ multiplex PCR. The data contain about 88,000 clones, over 80% of them singletons. Sequenced material: PBMCs. These receptor sequences come from a man aged 18 to 30 in good health and CMV-seronegative. The CDR3 runs from the conserved cysteine through the conserved F or W. Each record gives: J gene, V gene, clone size, D gene, CDR3 protein, CDR3 DNA. D genes are given only for firm matches. Expanded clones are given a class, and other clones once, few, many or no size at all.

>TRBJ1-1|TRBV28|-|-
CASSHRWRGRNTEAFF
TGTGCCAGCAGTCACCGATGGAGGGGCCGGAACACTGAAGCTTTCTTT
>TRBJ2-7|TRBV5-1|-|-
CASSLPGTYEQYF
TGCGCCAGCAGCCTCCCGGGTACCTACGAGCAGTACTTC
>TRBJ2-5|TRBV5-8|-|TRBD2
CASSLLAGGSETQYF
TGTGCCAGCAGCTTACTAGCGGGAGGCTCGGAGACCCAGTACTTC
>TRBJ1-4|TRBV29-1|-|-
CSVELGPGKLFF
TGCAGCGTTGAATTGGGGCCGGGAAAACTGTTTTTT
>TRBJ2-5|TRBV2|-|TRBD1
CASRDRGQETQYF
TGTGCCAGCAGGGACAGGGGGCAAGAGACCCAGTACTTC
>TRBJ1-4|TRBV28|-|-
CASSTGITNEKLFF
TGTGCCAGCAGTACAGGGATAACTAATGAAAAACTGTTTTTT
>TRBJ2-1|TRBV5-1|-|TRBD2
CASSLSLGSGRLNEQFF
TGCGCCAGCAGCTTGTCCCTTGGTAGCGGGAGGCTAAATGAGCAGTTCTTC
>TRBJ1-2|TRBV7-2|-|-
CASSSGGSAIPNYGYTF
TGTGCCAGCAGCTCCGGGGGTTCAGCCATACCTAACTATGGCTACACCTTC
>TRBJ2-7|TRBV6-1|-|TRBD2
CASSDLAVPMTYEQYF
TGTGCCAGCAGTGACCTAGCGGTTCCGATGACCTACGAGCAGTACTTC
>TRBJ2-7|TRBV19|-|-
CASSPRQVGRSYEQYF
TGTGCCAGTAGCCCTCGACAGGTGGGCCGCTCCTACGAGCAGTACTTC
>TRBJ1-2|TRBV30|-|TRBD1
CAWSVRGPGGLNYGYTF
TGTGCCTGGAGTGTAAGGGGGCCCGGGGGCCTTAACTATGGCTACACCTTC
>TRBJ2-2|TRBV5-1|-|-
CASSNGGTGELFF
TGCGCCAGCAGCAACGGAGGCACCGGGGAGCTGTTTTTT
>TRBJ1-1|TRBV6-6|-|TRBD1
CASSYLTGGLTEAFF
TGTGCCAGCAGTTACTTGACAGGGGGCCTTACTGAAGCTTTCTTT
>TRBJ2-4|TRBV28|once|-
CASCSRSEAKNIQYF
TGTGCCAGCTGTTCTAGGAGTGAGGCCAAAAACATTCAGTACTTC
>TRBJ2-6|TRBV4-3|-|-
CASSQDRASSGANVLTF
TGCGCCAGCAGCCAAGATCGAGCGAGCTCTGGGGCCAACGTCCTGACTTTC
>TRBJ1-1|TRBV6-1|-|-
CASSEHGVRNTEAFF
TGTGCCAGCAGTGAACATGGTGTGAGAAACACTGAAGCTTTCTTT
>TRBJ2-3|TRBV27|-|-
CASSLRTVTDTQYF
TGTGCCAGCAGTCTAAGGACTGTCACAGATACGCAGTATTTT
>TRBJ2-1|TRBV14|-|-
CASSQDGLATDNEQFF
TGTGCCAGCAGCCAAGATGGTCTAGCGACCGACAATGAGCAGTTCTTC
>TRBJ2-7|TRBV4-2|-|TRBD2
CASSQNLAGTGSSYEQYF
TGTGCCAGCAGCCAAAACCTAGCGGGAACGGGGTCCTCCTACGAGCAGTACTTC
>TRBJ2-1|TRBV11-2|few|TRBD2
CASSLLTSVGYEQFF
TGTGCCAGCAGCTTACTTACTAGCGTTGGCTATGAGCAGTTCTTC
>TRBJ2-7|TRBV19|-|-
CASSSQGYEQYF
TGTGCCAGTAGTTCACAGGGCTACGAGCAGTACTTC
>TRBJ1-2|TRBV28|-|-
CASSALPGSPTNYGYTF
TGTGCCAGCAGTGCCCTACCGGGATCTCCTACTAACTATGGCTACACCTTC
>TRBJ1-5|TRBV6-5|-|-
CASSRDNLNQPQHF
TGTGCCAGCAGTAGGGACAACCTCAATCAGCCCCAGCATTTT
>TRBJ1-3|TRBV25-1|few|-
CASSQPASGNTIYF
TGTGCCAGCAGCCAACCTGCGTCTGGAAACACCATATATTTT